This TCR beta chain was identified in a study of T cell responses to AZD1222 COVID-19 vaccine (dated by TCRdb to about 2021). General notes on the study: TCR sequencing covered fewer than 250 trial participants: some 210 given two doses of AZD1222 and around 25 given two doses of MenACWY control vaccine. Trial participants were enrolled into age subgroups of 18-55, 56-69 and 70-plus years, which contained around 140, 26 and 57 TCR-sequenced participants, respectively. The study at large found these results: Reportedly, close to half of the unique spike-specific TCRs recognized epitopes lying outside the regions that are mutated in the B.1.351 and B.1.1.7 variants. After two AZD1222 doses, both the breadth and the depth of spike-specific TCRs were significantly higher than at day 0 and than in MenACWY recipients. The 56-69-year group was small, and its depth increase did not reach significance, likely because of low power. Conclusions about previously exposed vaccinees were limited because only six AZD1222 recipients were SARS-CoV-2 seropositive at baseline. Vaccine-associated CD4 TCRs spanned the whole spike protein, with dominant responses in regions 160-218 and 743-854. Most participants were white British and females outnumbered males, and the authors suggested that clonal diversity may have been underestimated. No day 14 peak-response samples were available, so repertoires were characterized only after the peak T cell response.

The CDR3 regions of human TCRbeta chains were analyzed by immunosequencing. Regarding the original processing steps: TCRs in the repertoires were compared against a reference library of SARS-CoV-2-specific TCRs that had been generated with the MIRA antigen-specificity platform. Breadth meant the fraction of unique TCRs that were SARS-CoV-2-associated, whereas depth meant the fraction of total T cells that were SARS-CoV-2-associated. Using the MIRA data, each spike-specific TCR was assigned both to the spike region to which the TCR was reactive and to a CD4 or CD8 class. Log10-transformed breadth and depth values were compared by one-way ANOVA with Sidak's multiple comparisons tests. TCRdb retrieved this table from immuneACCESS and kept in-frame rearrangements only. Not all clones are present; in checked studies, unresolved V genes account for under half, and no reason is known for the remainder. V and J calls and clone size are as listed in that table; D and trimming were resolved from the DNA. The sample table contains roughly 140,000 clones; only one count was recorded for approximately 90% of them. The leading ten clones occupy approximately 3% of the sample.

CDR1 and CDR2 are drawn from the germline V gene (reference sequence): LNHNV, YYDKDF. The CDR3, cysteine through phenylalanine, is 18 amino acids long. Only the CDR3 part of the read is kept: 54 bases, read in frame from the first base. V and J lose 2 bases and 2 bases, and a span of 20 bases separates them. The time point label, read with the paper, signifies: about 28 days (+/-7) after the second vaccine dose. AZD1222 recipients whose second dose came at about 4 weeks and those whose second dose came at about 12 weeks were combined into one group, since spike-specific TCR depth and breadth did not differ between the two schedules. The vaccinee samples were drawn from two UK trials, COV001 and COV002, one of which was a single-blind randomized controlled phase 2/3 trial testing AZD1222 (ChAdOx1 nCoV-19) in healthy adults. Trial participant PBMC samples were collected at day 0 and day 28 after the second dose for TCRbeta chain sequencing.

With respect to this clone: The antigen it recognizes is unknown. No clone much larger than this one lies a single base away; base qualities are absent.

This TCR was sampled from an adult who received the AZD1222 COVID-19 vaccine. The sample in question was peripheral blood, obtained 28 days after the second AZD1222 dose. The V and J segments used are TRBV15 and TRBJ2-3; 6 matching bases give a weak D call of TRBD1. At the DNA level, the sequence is TGTGCCACCAGCAGATCCCGGCTGTGGGACACCCTCACAGATACGCAGTATTTT. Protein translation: CATSRSRLWDTLTDTQYF.